These 24 T cell receptor beta chains were all obtained from the same sample, sequenced in a study of neurological immune-mediated disorders. TCRdb re-called the 5' RACE reads through MiXCR, storing one row per CDR3 protein. This table holds over 60,000 distinct CDR3 sequences, 4% to 6% found once. The sample consisted of PBMCs. All receptors derive from a woman younger than 45 with multiple sclerosis.

At least ten counts were recorded for this clonotype. V is TRBV4-1 and J is TRBJ2-1, with no clear D. The V gene's germline CDR1 is MGHRA and CDR2 YSYEKL. This CDR3 is built from 15 residues. V lost 0 bases and J lost 0, with 6 bases in between. CDR3 loop: CASSQEPGSYNEQFF. CDR3 coding DNA: TGCGCCAGCAGCCAAGAGCCAGGCTCCTACAATGAGCAGTTCTTC.

This clonotype was seen repeatedly, ten times or more. The rearrangement uses TRBV3-1 and TRBJ1-2; 8 bases line up with TRBD1. The V and J ends lost 2 bases and 4 bases, in that order; junction bases with no gene match: 3. The CDR3 covers 14 residues. CDR1 is LGHDT and CDR2 is YNNKEL in the germline V gene (reference sequence). CDR3 nucleotides: TGTGCCAGCAGCCAACTTGGACAGGGCTATGGCTACACCTTC. Its protein is CASSQLGQGYGYTF.

This clonotype was detected only a few times. The V call is TRBV10-3, the J call TRBJ2-1; 7 bases fit TRBD1. This CDR3 is 15 amino acids long. After removal of 7 bases from V and 5 bases from J, the junction contained 11 bases not matched to a gene. Germline CDR1 is ENHRY and CDR2 is SYGVKD. In DNA form, the CDR3 reads TGTGCCATCACCAACAGACAGGGAGCGGACAATGAGCAGTTCTTC. It is translated as CAITNRQGADNEQFF.

This clonotype was counted at least ten times. V and J are TRBV2 and TRBJ1-6, with no clear D. V dropped 3 bases and J dropped 11 bases, with 11 bases sitting between them. Looked up from germline, CDR1 is SNHLY and CDR2 is FYNNEI. CDR3 size: 13 residues. The CDR3 nucleotides read TGTGCCAGCAGTGATCCGGGGATAACACCCCTCCACTTT. This encodes CASSDPGITPLHF.

CDR3 nucleotides: TGTGCCAGCAGCCGTCTCGAGATGTCGGAGACCCAGTACTTC. Amino acid sequence: CASSRLEMSETQYF. The chain joins TRBV14 to TRBJ2-5; D is unclear. Germline V gene lookup returns CDR1 SGHDN and CDR2 FVKESK. V lost 4 bases and J lost 5, with 14 bases in between. The CDR3 has 14 amino acids.

This sequence joins TRBV5-1 and TRBJ2-1, with D possibly being TRBD1 or TRBD2 (5 bases each). Looked up from germline, CDR1 is SGHRS and CDR2 is YFSETQ. Trimming took off 0 bases at V and 8 bases at J, with 18 bases between the two ends. The CDR3 has 16 amino acids. This CDR3 is CASSLGSRARGDEQFF. The CDR3 DNA reads TGCGCCAGCAGCTTGGGGTCCAGGGCCCGGGGCGATGAGCAGTTCTTC. Supplemented by reference TRBV5-1 and TRBJ2-1, the full variable domain reads KAGVTQTPRYLIKTRGQQVTLSCSPISGHRSVSWYQQTPGQGLQFLFEYFSETQRNKGNFPGRFSGRQFSNSRSEMNVSTLELGDSALYLCASSLGSRARGDEQFFGPGTRLTVL.

V and J are TRBV5-1 and TRBJ2-1; tentatively, D is TRBD2 (6 bases). CDR1 and CDR2 from the germline V gene are SGHRS and YFSETQ. The germline V and J ends were trimmed by 4 bases and 5 bases, with 13 bases remaining between them. The CDR3 totals 14 residues. The CDR3 loop is CASSAMLANNEQFF. DNA of the CDR3: TGCGCCAGCAGCGCCATGCTAGCGAACAATGAGCAGTTCTTC.

This clonotype was seen many times. The chain links TRBV12-3 or TRBV12-4 to TRBJ1-1; D gene ambiguous. The V end lost 5 bases, the J end lost 7 bases, and 11 bases lay between the germline ends. The CDR3 has 12 residues. CDR3 DNA sequence: TGTGCCAGCAGTCCGTCCCTTTATGAAGCTTTCTTT. This translates into CASSPSLYEAFF.

This clonotype was recorded at least ten times. J is TRBJ2-3 and V is TRBV5-1; D is uncertain. Germline V gene sequence: CDR1 SGHRS, CDR2 YFSETQ. The CDR3 runs 14 residues. V gave up 0 bases and J gave up 0 bases, with 5 bases separating them. The CDR3 DNA follows: TGCGCCAGCAGCTTGGTCAGAAGCACAGATACGCAGTATTTT. Its translation: CASSLVRSTDTQYF.

This clonotype has a count of ten or more. The chain is built from TRBV6-5 and TRBJ2-1, with TRBD1 identical over 8 bases. In germline, CDR1 is MNHEY, CDR2 SVGAGI. There are 15 residues in the CDR3. V gave up 7 bases and J gave up 5 bases; unmatched junction bases: 10. CDR3 region: CASTTQGAKNNEQFF. The DNA of the CDR3 is TGTGCCAGCACCACGCAGGGGGCTAAGAACAATGAGCAGTTCTTC.

This clonotype was seen repeatedly, ten times or more. The CDR3 DNA reads TGCGCCAGCAGCTACGACGGTCTTTCGTACTATGGCTACACCTTC. Amino acid sequence: CASSYDGLSYYGYTF. The rearrangement uses TRBV5-1 and TRBJ1-2, with D uncertain. The germline gives CDR1 SGHRS, CDR2 YFSETQ. CDR3 length: 15 amino acids. The V gene lost 3 bases and the J gene lost 3 bases, with 15 bases spanning the gap.

The V gene is TRBV5-1, the J gene TRBJ1-6; 9 bases are shared with TRBD1. V was clipped by 4 bases and J by 8 bases; unmatched bases: 4. The CDR3 totals 14 residues. In germline, CDR1 is SGHRS, CDR2 YFSETQ. CDR3 in amino acids: CASSAGQGYSPLHF. The CDR3 DNA reads as TGCGCCAGCAGCGCGGGACAGGGTTATTCACCCCTCCACTTT.

This clonotype occurred many times. The chain uses TRBV9 and TRBJ2-2; 10 nucleotides align to TRBD2. The V and J ends lost 2 bases and 1 base, in that order; junction bases with no gene match: 11. The CDR3 loop spans 19 amino acids. Per germline, CDR1 SGDLS and CDR2 YYNGEE. CDR3 amino acids: CASSVSTGLARWNTGELFF. CDR3 nucleotides: TGTGCCAGCAGCGTCTCCACGGGACTAGCGCGCTGGAACACCGGGGAGCTGTTTTTT.

This clonotype was recorded at least ten times. The V call is TRBV7-6, the J call TRBJ2-1; 9 bases agree with TRBD2. Germline V lookup: CDR1 SGHVS, CDR2 FNYEAQ. The CDR3 has 18 amino acids. Losses at the gene ends were 2 bases for V and 5 bases for J; bases not matched to a gene: 13. The CDR3 loop is CASSLRGAGGPRNNEQFF. CDR3 coding DNA: TGTGCCAGCAGCTTAAGAGGTGCGGGAGGGCCTAGGAACAATGAGCAGTTCTTC.

On this clonotype: This may stem from a read error, because a much larger clone lies one nucleotide away. Since the CDR3 does not end with the conserved phenylalanine or tryptophan, this likely comes from a read error. This chain joins TRBV5-1 and TRBJ2-5; D could derive from TRBD1 or TRBD2 (5 bases each). The V gene's germline CDR1 is SGHRS and CDR2 YFSETQ. The CDR3 covers 12 residues. V was cut by 7 bases and J by 5 bases, with 12 bases left in between. The CDR3 loop is CASGDLRETQYC. In nucleotides, the CDR3 is TGCGCCAGCGGGGACCTAAGGGAGACCCAGTACTGC.

This clonotype was seen a handful of times. The chain recombines TRBV7-8 with TRBJ2-1, with D possibly matching TRBD2 (5 bases). V was pared by 5 bases and J by 3 bases, with 11 bases between. Per the germline V gene, CDR1 is SGHVS and CDR2 is FQNEAQ. This CDR3 has 14 amino acids. CDR3 amino acids: CASSPSGYYNEQFF. CDR3 in DNA: TGTGCCAGCAGCCCCAGCGGTTACTACAATGAGCAGTTCTTC.

V usage is TRBV2 and J usage is TRBJ2-3; D remains unclear. This CDR3 contains 15 residues. Deletions cut 3 bases from V and 0 bases from J, with 10 bases between. Germline CDR1 reads SNHLY; CDR2 reads FYNNEI. This CDR3 reads CASSDFIRSTDTQYF. Here the CDR3 DNA reads TGTGCCAGCAGTGACTTTATTAGGAGCACAGATACGCAGTATTTT.

This clonotype was seen at least ten times. CDR3 DNA sequence: TGCAGTGCTAGTAGTCAGGGGGCAGGCTACACCTTC. It is translated as CSASSQGAGYTF. The chain is built from TRBV20-1 and TRBJ1-2; 8 bases fit TRBD1. CDR1 DFQATT and CDR2 SNEGSKA come from the germline V gene (reference sequence). The CDR3 length is 12 residues. Losses at the gene ends were 3 bases for V and 8 bases for J; bases not matched to a gene: 5.

In regard to this clonotype: A read error may produce the germline difference seen at one junction end. This rearrangement joins TRBV7-2 to TRBJ2-2, with D possibly matching TRBD2 (6 bases). Germline loops: CDR1 SGHTA, CDR2 FQGNSA. This CDR3 contains 14 residues. The CDR3 DNA sequence: TGTGCCAGCAGCTTAATGTCTTCCCGCGGGGCGCTGTTTTTT. Protein sequence: CASSLMSSRGALFF.

This clonotype was counted ten times or more. The rearrangement uses TRBV15 and TRBJ1-1; D is uncertain. Germline assignment: CDR1 LNHNV and CDR2 YYDKDF (reference sequence). V shed 0 bases and J shed 11 bases, with 19 bases lying between them. The CDR3 length is 15 residues. The CDR3: CATSRDPLIESRAFF. The CDR3 coding sequence is TGTGCCACCAGCAGAGACCCTTTAATTGAGTCGCGGGCTTTCTTT.

The sample holds many counts of this clonotype. One end of the junction does not line up with germline, which may come from a read error. This chain uses TRBV12-3 or TRBV12-4 with TRBJ1-1; D uncertain. The CDR3 is 14 amino acids. In DNA form, the CDR3 reads TGTGCCAGCAGTCTAGCGGGCTTGAACACTGAAGCTTTCTTT. The encoded protein is CASSLAGLNTEAFF.

The J gene is TRBJ2-3, the V gene TRBV4-1; 7 bases agree with TRBD2. The CDR3 contains 16 residues. Germline-derived CDR1 and CDR2 are MGHRA and YSYEKL. The V segment lost 0 bases and the J segment 0 bases; nucleotides outside the gene matches: 3. CDR3 protein: CASSQERGTSTDTQYF. CDR3 in DNA: TGCGCCAGCAGCCAAGAGCGGGGGACTAGCACAGATACGCAGTATTTT.

This clonotype has ten or more counts. The rearrangement uses TRBV20-1 and TRBJ2-1; 9 nucleotides align to TRBD2. CDR3 length equals 16 residues. Germline trimming cut 0 bases from V and 4 bases from J; bases unmatched to any gene: 7. The germline V gene has CDR1 DFQATT and CDR2 SNEGSKA (reference sequence). The CDR3 reads CSARDSAGGDYNEQFF. The CDR3 bases are TGCAGTGCTAGAGATTCGGCGGGGGGGGATTACAATGAGCAGTTCTTC.

This clonotype was seen ten or more times. The gene calls are TRBV20-1 and TRBJ2-1, with D tentatively TRBD1 or TRBD2 (5 bases each). Germline V gene sequence: CDR1 DFQATT, CDR2 SNEGSKA (reference sequence). Deletions cut 6 bases from V and 7 bases from J, with 25 bases between. This CDR3 has 16 residues. The CDR3 region has the DNA TGCAGTGCCAGATATGGGACCGCAGCGCACACAAATGAGCAGTTCTTC. Its protein is CSARYGTAAHTNEQFF.